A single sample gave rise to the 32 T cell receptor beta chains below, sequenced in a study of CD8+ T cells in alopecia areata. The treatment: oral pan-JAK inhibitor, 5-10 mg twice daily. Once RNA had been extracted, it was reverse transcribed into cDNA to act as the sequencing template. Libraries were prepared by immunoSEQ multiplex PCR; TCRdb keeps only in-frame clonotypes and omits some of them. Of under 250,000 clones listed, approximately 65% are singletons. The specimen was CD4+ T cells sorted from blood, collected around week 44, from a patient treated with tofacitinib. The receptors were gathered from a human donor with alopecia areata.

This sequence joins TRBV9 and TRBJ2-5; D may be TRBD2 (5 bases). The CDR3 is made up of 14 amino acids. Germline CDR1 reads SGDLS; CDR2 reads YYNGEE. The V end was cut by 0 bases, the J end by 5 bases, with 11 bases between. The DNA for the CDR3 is TGTGCCAGCAGCGTAGTGGACTCATGGGAGACCCAGTACTTC. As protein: CASSVVDSWETQYF.

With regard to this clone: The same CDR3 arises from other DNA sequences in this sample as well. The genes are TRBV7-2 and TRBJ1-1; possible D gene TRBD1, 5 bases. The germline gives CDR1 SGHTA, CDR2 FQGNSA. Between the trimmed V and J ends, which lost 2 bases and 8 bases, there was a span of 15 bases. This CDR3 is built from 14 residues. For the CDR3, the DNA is TGTGCCAGCAGCTTATTGGGACGGACACCAGAAGCTTTCTTT. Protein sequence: CASSLLGRTPEAFF.

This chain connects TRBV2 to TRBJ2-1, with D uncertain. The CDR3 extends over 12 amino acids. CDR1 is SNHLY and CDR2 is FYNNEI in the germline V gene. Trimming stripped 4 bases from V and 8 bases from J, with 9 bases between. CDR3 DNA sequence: TGTGCCAGCAGTGTCGGGTGGGATGAGCAGTTCTTC. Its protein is CASSVGWDEQFF.

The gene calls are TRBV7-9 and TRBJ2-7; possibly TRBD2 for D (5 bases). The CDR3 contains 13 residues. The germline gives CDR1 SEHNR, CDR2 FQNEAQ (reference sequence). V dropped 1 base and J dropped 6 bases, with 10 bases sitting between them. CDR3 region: CASSLGEFSEQYF. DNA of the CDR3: TGTGCCAGCAGCTTAGGGGAGTTCTCCGAGCAGTACTTC.

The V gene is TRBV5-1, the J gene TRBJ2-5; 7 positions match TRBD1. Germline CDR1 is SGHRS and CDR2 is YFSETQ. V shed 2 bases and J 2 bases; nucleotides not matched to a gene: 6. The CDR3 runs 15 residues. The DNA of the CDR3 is TGCGCCAGCAGCTTAGACAGGGCTGTGCAAGAGACCCAGTACTTC. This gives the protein CASSLDRAVQETQYF.

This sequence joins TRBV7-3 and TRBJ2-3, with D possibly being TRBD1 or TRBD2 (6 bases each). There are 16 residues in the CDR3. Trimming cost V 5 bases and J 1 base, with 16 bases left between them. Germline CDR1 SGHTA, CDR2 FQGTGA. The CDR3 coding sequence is TGTGCCAGCAGCCTACCCAGGGGCGGGGGCACAGATACGCAGTATTTT. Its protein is CASSLPRGGGTDTQYF.

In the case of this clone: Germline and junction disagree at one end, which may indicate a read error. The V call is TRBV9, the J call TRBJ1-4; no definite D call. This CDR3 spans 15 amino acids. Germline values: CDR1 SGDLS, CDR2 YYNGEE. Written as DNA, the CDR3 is TGTGCCAGCACCGTAGCCCCGGGAGGTGGTGAAAAACTGTTTTTT. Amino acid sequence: CASTVAPGGGEKLFF.

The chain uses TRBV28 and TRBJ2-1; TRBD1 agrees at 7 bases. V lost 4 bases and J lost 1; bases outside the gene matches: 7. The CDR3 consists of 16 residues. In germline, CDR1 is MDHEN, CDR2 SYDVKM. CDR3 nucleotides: TGTGCCAGCAGTTCCAAGACAGGGTTTTCCTACAATGAGCAGTTCTTC. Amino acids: CASSSKTGFSYNEQFF.

CDR3 sequence: CASSHDRTEAFF. The CDR3 nucleotides read TGTGCCAGCAGCCATGACAGGACTGAAGCTTTCTTT. V and J are TRBV7-9 and TRBJ1-1; weak D call: TRBD1 (6 bases). Germline values: CDR1 SEHNR, CDR2 FQNEAQ (reference sequence). The length of the CDR3 is 12 residues. The V and J ends lost 5 bases and 5 bases respectively, with 9 bases between them.

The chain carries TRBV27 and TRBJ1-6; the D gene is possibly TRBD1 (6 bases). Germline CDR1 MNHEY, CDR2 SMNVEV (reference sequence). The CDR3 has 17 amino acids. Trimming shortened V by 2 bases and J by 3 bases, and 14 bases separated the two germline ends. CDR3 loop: CASSLRGRKDYNSPLHF. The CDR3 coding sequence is TGTGCCAGCAGTTTAAGGGGGAGGAAAGACTATAATTCACCCCTCCACTTT.

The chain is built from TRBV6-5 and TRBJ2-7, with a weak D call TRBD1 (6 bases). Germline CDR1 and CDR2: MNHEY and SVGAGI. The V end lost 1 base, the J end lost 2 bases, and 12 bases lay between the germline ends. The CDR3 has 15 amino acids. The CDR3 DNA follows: TGTGCCAGCAGTTACTTTCGCAGGGGCCCCTACGAGCAGTACTTC. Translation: CASSYFRRGPYEQYF.

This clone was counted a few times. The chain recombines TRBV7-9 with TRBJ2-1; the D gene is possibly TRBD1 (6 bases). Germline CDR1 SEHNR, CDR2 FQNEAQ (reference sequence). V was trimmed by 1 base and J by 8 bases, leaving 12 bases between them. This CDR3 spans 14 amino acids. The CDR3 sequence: CASSLDLQGHEQFF. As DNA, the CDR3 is TGTGCCAGCAGCTTAGATCTACAGGGCCATGAGCAGTTCTTC.

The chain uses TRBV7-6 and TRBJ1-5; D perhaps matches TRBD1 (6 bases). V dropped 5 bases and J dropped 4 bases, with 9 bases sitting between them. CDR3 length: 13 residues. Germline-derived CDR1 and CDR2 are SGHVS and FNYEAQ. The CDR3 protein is CASSVRGNQPQHF. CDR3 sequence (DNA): TGTGCCAGCAGCGTAAGGGGGAATCAGCCCCAGCATTTT.

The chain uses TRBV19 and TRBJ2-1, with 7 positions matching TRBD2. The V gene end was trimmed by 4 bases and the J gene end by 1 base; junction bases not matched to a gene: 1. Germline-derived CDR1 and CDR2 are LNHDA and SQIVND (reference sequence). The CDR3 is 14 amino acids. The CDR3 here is CASSNGRSYNEQFF. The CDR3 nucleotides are TGTGCCAGTAGTAACGGGAGGTCCTACAATGAGCAGTTCTTC. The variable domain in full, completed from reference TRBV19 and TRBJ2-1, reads DGGITQSPKYLFRKEGQNVTLSCEQNLNHDAMYWYRQDPGQGLRLIYYSQIVNDFQKGDIAEGYSVSREKKESFPLTVTSAQKNPTAFYLCASSNGRSYNEQFFGPGTRLTVL.

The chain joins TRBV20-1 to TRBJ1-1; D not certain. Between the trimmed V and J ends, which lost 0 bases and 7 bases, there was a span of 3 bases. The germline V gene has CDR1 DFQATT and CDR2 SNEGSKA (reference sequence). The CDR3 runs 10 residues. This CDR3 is CSARDHEAFF. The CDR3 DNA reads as TGCAGTGCTAGAGATCATGAAGCTTTCTTT.

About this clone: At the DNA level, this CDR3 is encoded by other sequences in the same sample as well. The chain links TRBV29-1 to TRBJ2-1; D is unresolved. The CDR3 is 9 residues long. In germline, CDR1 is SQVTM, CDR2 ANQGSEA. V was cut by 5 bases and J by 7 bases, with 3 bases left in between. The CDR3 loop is CSVSNEQFF. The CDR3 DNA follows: TGCAGCGTTAGTAATGAGCAGTTCTTC.

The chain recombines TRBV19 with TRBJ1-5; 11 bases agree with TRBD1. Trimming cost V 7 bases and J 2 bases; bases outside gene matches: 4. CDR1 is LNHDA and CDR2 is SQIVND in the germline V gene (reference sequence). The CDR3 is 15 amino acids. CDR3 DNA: TGTGCCAGTATCCGGACAGGGGGCGGCAATCAGCCCCAGCATTTT. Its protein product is CASIRTGGGNQPQHF.

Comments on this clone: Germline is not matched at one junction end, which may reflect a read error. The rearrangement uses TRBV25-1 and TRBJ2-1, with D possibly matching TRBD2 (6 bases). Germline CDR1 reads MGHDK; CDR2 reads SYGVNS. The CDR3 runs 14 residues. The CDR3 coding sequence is TGTGCCAGCAGTGAATGGGACTCCGACAATGAGCAGTTCTTC. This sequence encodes CASSEWDSDNEQFF.

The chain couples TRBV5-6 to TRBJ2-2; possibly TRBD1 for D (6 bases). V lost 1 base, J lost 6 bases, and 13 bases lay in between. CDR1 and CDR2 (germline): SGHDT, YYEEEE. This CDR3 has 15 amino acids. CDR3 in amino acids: CASSLRQGLAGELFF. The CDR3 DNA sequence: TGTGCCAGCAGCTTGCGGCAGGGGTTGGCCGGGGAGCTGTTTTTT. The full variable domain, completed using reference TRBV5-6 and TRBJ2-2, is DAGVTQSPTHLIKTRGQQVTLRCSPKSGHDTVSWYQQALGQGPQFIFQYYEEEERQRGNFPDRFSGHQFPNYSSELNVNALLLGDSALYLCASSLRQGLAGELFFGEGSRLTVL.

In DNA, the CDR3 is TGTGCCTTTACGGGACACCTCAACTATGGCTACACCTTC. Its protein is CAFTGHLNYGYTF. J is TRBJ1-2 and V is TRBV30; a weak D match, TRBD1 (6 bases). Trimming took off 7 bases at V and 2 bases at J, with 14 bases between the two ends. Germline loops: CDR1 GTSNPN, CDR2 SVGIG (reference sequence). The CDR3 extends over 13 amino acids.

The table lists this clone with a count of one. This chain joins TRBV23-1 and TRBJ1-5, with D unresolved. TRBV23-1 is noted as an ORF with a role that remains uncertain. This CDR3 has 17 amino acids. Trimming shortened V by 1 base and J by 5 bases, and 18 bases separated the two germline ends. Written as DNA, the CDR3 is TGCGCCAGCAGTCAATGTCGTGGAGAGGGTACCGATCAGCCCCAGCATTTT. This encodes CASSQCRGEGTDQPQHF.

This chain's CDR3 is CASSYSVQESFYGYTF. DNA for the CDR3: TGTGCCAGCAGTTACTCGGTCCAGGAAAGTTTCTATGGCTACACCTTC. The chain recombines TRBV6-5 with TRBJ1-2; D gene ambiguous. The CDR3 sequence is 16 residues long. Per the germline V gene, CDR1 is MNHEY and CDR2 is SVGAGI. Trimming removed 0 bases from V and 4 bases from J, with 15 bases in between.

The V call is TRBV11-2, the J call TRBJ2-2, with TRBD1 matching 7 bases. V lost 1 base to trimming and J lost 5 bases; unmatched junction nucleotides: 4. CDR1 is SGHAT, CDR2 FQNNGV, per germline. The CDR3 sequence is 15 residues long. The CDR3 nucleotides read TGTGCCAGCAGCTTAGGCGCACAGGGGACCGGGGAGCTGTTTTTT. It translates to CASSLGAQGTGELFF.

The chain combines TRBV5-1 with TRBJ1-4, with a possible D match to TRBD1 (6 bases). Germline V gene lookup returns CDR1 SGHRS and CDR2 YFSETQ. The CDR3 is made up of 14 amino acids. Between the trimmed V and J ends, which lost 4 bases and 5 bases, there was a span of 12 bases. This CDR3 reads CASSQDSRNEKLFF. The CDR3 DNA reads TGCGCCAGCAGCCAGGACAGCCGCAATGAAAAACTGTTTTTT.

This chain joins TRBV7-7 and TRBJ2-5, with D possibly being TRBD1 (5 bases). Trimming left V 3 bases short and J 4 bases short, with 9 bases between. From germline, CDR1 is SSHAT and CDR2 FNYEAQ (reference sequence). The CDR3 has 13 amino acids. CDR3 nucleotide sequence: TGTGCCAGCAGCTTTATGGGGCGAGAGACCCAGTACTTC. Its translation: CASSFMGRETQYF.

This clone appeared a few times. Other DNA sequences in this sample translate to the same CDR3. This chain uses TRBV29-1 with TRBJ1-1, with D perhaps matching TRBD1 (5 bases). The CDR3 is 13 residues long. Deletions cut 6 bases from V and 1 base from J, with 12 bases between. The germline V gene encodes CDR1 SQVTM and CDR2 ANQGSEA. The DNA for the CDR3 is TGCAGCGTCCAGGGACGGGCGAACACTGAAGCTTTCTTT. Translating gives CSVQGRANTEAFF.

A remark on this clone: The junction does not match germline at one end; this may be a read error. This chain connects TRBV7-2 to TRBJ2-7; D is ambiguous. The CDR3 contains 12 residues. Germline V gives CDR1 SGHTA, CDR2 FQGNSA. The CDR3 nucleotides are TGTGCCAGCAGCTTAAGCAGACCCCCGGTATTCTTC. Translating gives CASSLSRPPVFF.

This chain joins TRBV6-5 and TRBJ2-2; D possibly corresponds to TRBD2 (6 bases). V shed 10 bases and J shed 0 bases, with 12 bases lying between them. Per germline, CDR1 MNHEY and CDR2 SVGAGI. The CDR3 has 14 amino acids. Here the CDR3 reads CATLGSANTGELFF. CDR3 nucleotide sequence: TGTGCCACCCTCGGGAGCGCGAACACCGGGGAGCTGTTTTTT.

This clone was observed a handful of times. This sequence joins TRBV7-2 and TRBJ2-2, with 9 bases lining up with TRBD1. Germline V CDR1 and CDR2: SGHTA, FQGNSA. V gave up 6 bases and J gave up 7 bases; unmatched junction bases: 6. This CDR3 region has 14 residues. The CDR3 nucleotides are TGTGCCAGCAGATCGGGACAGGGCATCGGGGAGCTGTTTTTT. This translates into CASRSGQGIGELFF.

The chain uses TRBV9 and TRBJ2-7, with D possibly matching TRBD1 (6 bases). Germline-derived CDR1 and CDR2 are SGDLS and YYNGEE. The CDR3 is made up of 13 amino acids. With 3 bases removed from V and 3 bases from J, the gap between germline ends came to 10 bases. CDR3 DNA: TGTGCCAGCAGCGCTGGACAGAGCTACGAGCAGTACTTC. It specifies CASSAGQSYEQYF.

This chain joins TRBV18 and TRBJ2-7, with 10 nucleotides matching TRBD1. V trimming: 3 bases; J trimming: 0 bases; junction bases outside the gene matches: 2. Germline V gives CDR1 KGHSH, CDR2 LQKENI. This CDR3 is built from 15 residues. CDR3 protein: CASSPRTGGSYEQYF. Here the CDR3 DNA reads TGTGCCAGCTCACCCCGGACAGGGGGCTCCTACGAGCAGTACTTC.

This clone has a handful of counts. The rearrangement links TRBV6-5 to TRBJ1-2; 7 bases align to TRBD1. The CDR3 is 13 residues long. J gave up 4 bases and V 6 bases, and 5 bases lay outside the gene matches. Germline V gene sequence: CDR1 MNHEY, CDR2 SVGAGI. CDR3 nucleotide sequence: TGTGCCAGCAGGATTCGACAGGGCTATGGCTACACCTTC. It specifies CASRIRQGYGYTF.